These 17 T cell receptor beta chains were sequenced from one sample in a study of T cell responses to AZD1222 COVID-19 vaccine. The repertoire was sequenced with immunoSEQ multiplex PCR; TCRdb's copy has only in-frame clones and lacks some. Among about 75,000 clones listed, about 91% were seen once. Material: peripheral blood, obtained 28 days after the second dose of the MenACWY control vaccine. The receptors derive from an adult who received the MenACWY meningococcal vaccine as a control.

This sequence joins TRBV9 and TRBJ1-1; TRBD1 might be the D (6 bases). CDR1 is SGDLS and CDR2 is YYNGEE in the germline V gene. The length of the CDR3 is 13 residues. The V end was cut by 5 bases, the J end by 8 bases, with 16 bases between. The chain's CDR3 is CASSQPPTGEAFF. CDR3 sequence (DNA): TGTGCCAGCAGTCAACCCCCCACAGGGGAAGCTTTCTTT.

Here the CDR3 DNA reads TGTGCCAGCAGTTACTCCCGTAACAATCAGCCCCAGCATTTT. Amino acid sequence: CASSYSRNNQPQHF. The chain links TRBV6-2 or TRBV6-3 to TRBJ1-5; D gene uncertain. The V and J ends lost 0 bases and 3 bases respectively, with 6 bases between them. Germline V lookup: CDR1 MNHEY, CDR2 SVGEGT. The CDR3 has 14 residues.

The genes are TRBV14 and TRBJ1-5, with D possibly matching TRBD1 (5 bases). The germline V and J ends were trimmed by 0 bases and 6 bases, with 21 bases remaining between them. Germline CDR1 is SGHDN and CDR2 is FVKESK. The CDR3 has 18 amino acids. For the CDR3, the DNA is TGTGCCAGCAGCCAAGAGCGGGGACTCCACCCATCAATTCAGCCCCAGCATTTT. Protein product: CASSQERGLHPSIQPQHF. The full variable domain, its missing parts supplied by reference TRBV14 and TRBJ1-5, is EAGVTQFPSHSVIEKGQTVTLRCDPISGHDNLYWYRRVMGKEIKFLLHFVKESKQDESGMPNNRFLAERTGGTYSTLKVQPAELEDSGVYFCASSQERGLHPSIQPQHFGDGTRLSIL.

The chain is built from TRBV7-2 and TRBJ2-3, with D possibly matching TRBD2 (5 bases). V gave up 1 base and J gave up 8 bases, with 10 bases separating them. The germline V gene has CDR1 SGHTA and CDR2 FQGNSA. The length of the CDR3 is 13 residues. CDR3 loop: CASSLGPEGTQYF. The CDR3 region has the DNA TGTGCCAGCAGCTTAGGTCCCGAGGGTACGCAGTATTTT. The variable domain in full, completed from reference TRBV7-2 and TRBJ2-3, reads GAGVSQSPSNKVTEKGKDVELRCDPISGHTALYWYRQSLGQGLEFLIYFQGNSAPDKSGLPSDRFSAERTGGSVSTLTIQRTQQEDSAVYLCASSLGPEGTQYFGPGTRLTVL.

The rearrangement uses TRBV27 and TRBJ1-5, with 8 bases matching TRBD1. This CDR3 contains 15 residues. Per germline, CDR1 MNHEY and CDR2 SMNVEV (reference sequence). The J segment lost 4 bases and the V segment lost 6 bases, leaving 8 bases of the junction unmatched. The CDR3 DNA reads as TGTGCCAGCAGGCAGGGGGCGCTGGGAAATCAGCCCCAGCATTTT. Protein: CASRQGALGNQPQHF.

To note about this clone: One junction end does not reproduce the germline sequence, and a read error may be involved. The chain carries TRBV5-4 and TRBJ2-1; TRBD2 might be the D (5 bases). The CDR3 spans 12 residues. Germline V gene sequence: CDR1 SGHNT, CDR2 YYREEE (reference sequence). In DNA form, the CDR3 reads TGTGCCAGCGTAACCCGGGGTCGTGAGCAATTCTTC. Translation: CASVTRGREQFF.

The chain combines TRBV29-1 with TRBJ2-7; D gene ambiguous. The germline CDR1 and CDR2 sequences are SQVTM and ANQGSEA. This CDR3 comprises 11 residues. V lost 4 bases to trimming and J lost 2 bases, with 6 bases between them. The DNA for the CDR3 is TGCAGCGTTGTAACTACCTACGAGCAGTACTTC. Translated, it gives CSVVTTYEQYF.

This rearrangement joins TRBV30 to TRBJ1-1; tentative D call: TRBD1 (6 bases). The ends were cut back, 8 bases at V and 0 bases at J, with 10 bases in the middle. This CDR3 spans 12 amino acids. Germline CDR1 is GTSNPN and CDR2 is SVGIG (reference sequence). The CDR3 loop is CALQGMNTEAFF. In DNA form, the CDR3 reads TGTGCCCTGCAGGGGATGAACACTGAAGCTTTCTTT.

The table lists this clone with a count of one. The gene calls are TRBV19 and TRBJ1-5; D unresolved. Germline V lookup: CDR1 LNHDA, CDR2 SQIVND (reference sequence). The CDR3 runs 13 residues. The V end was cut by 3 bases, the J end by 2 bases, with 5 bases between. The CDR3 protein is CASSMGRNQPQHF. CDR3 DNA: TGTGCCAGTAGTATGGGTCGCAATCAGCCCCAGCATTTT.

The gene calls are TRBV5-1 and TRBJ1-4; 9 nucleotides align to TRBD1. Germline CDR1 and CDR2: SGHRS and YFSETQ. The CDR3 is 15 amino acids. V trimming: 0 bases; J trimming: 5 bases; junction bases outside the gene matches: 2. The CDR3 nucleotides are TGCGCCAGCAGCTTGGGGGACAGGGTCAATGAAAAACTGTTTTTT. Its protein product is CASSLGDRVNEKLFF.

V gene TRBV2 combines with J gene TRBJ2-2; tentatively, D is TRBD1 (6 bases). V dropped 4 bases and J dropped 8 bases, with 14 bases sitting between them. In germline, CDR1 is SNHLY, CDR2 FYNNEI. There are 14 residues in the CDR3. The CDR3 coding sequence is TGTGCCAGCAGTGGAGCGGACAGAACTGGGGAGCTGTTTTTT. As protein: CASSGADRTGELFF. The full variable domain, its missing parts supplied by reference TRBV2 and TRBJ2-2, is EPEVTQTPSHQVTQMGQEVILRCVPISNHLYFYWYRQILGQKVEFLVSFYNNEISEKSEIFDDQFSVERPDGSNFTLKIRSTKLEDSAMYFCASSGADRTGELFFGEGSRLTVL.

The gene calls are TRBV28 and TRBJ1-2; TRBD1 might be the D (5 bases). Germline values: CDR1 MDHEN, CDR2 SYDVKM. The length of the CDR3 is 14 residues. Deletions cut 6 bases from V and 3 bases from J, with 14 bases between. In nucleotides, the CDR3 is TGTGCCAGCAGGGGGGTCGGCGGGGACTATGGCTACACCTTC. This encodes CASRGVGGDYGYTF.

This chain uses TRBV11-3 with TRBJ1-1, with D tentatively TRBD1 (6 bases). CDR1 SGHNT and CDR2 YENEEA come from the germline V gene. V was clipped by 0 bases and J by 3 bases, with 8 bases between them. CDR3 length: 14 residues. CDR3 in amino acids: CASSLEGGDTEAFF. CDR3 DNA sequence: TGTGCCAGCAGCTTAGAAGGGGGGGACACTGAAGCTTTCTTT.

The chain is built from TRBV9 and TRBJ1-3; no reliable D call. Trimming stripped 0 bases from V and 0 bases from J, with 7 bases between. The CDR3 extends over 15 amino acids. CDR1 and CDR2 (germline): SGDLS, YYNGEE. The CDR3 DNA reads as TGTGCCAGCAGCGTAGACGGGTACTCTGGAAACACCATATATTTT. Protein: CASSVDGYSGNTIYF.

Only one count was recorded for this clone. In DNA, the CDR3 is TGTGCCACCAGCAGAGAGGCGCGGACTGAAGCTTTCTTT. It encodes CATSREARTEAFF. This chain links TRBV15 with TRBJ1-1; D gene ambiguous. CDR1 is LNHNV, CDR2 YYDKDF, per germline (reference sequence). The CDR3 extends over 13 amino acids. Trimming removed 0 bases at V and 5 bases at J, with 7 bases between. Variable domain in full (rest from reference TRBV15 and TRBJ1-1): DAMVIQNPRYQVTQFGKPVTLSCSQTLNHNVMYWYQQKSSQAPKLLFHYYDKDFNNEADTPDNFQSRRPNTSFCFLDIRSPGLGDTAMYLCATSREARTEAFFGQGTRLTVV.

The chain combines TRBV6-5 with TRBJ1-2; TRBD1 aligns across 8 bases. V gave up 3 bases and J gave up 9 bases; unmatched junction bases: 6. The CDR3 sequence is 13 residues long. Germline loops: CDR1 MNHEY, CDR2 SVGAGI. The CDR3 DNA reads as TGTGCCAGCAGTTATGACAGGGGTGAGCGCTACACCTTC. As protein: CASSYDRGERYTF.

This clone was recorded only once. The V and J genes are TRBV4-3 and TRBJ1-2, with a tentative D call TRBD1 (6 bases). The CDR3 runs 14 residues. In germline, CDR1 is LGHNA, CDR2 YSLEER. Between the trimmed V and J ends, which lost 3 bases and 4 bases, there was a span of 12 bases. The CDR3 loop reads CASSHIQGGYGYTF. The CDR3 DNA is TGCGCCAGCAGCCACATACAGGGAGGCTATGGCTACACCTTC.